One and the same sample provided the 11 T cell receptor beta chains below, sequenced in a study of CD8+ T cells in alopecia areata. Following RNA extraction, reverse transcription yielded cDNA that acted as the sequencing template. Libraries were prepared by immunoSEQ multiplex PCR; TCRdb keeps only in-frame clonotypes and omits some of them. The table has some 190,000 clones, 50% to 60% seen once; the top ten hold 0.65% to 0.7%. The treatment was: oral pan-JAK inhibitor, 5-10 mg twice daily. The starting material was CD4+ T cells sorted from blood, obtained at week 4, from a patient treated with tofacitinib. Receptors were obtained from a human donor with alopecia areata.

The CDR3 here is CASRRAKRYEQYF. In DNA form, the CDR3 reads TGCGCCAGCAGAAGGGCCAAACGCTACGAGCAGTACTTC. V gene TRBV23-1 combines with J gene TRBJ2-7; D is unresolved. TRBV23-1 is an ORF, with its function uncertain. Trimming stripped 6 bases from V and 3 bases from J, with 12 bases between. This CDR3 contains 13 residues.

This clone was seen a handful of times. The V call is TRBV29-1, the J call TRBJ2-5, with D possibly being TRBD1 (6 bases). Germline assignment: CDR1 SQVTM and CDR2 ANQGSEA. Trimming left V 6 bases short and J 5 bases short, with 16 bases between. The CDR3 length is 13 residues. In DNA, the CDR3 is TGCAGCGTCTCAAGGAACAGGGTCGAGACCCAGTACTTC. Its protein is CSVSRNRVETQYF. The full variable domain, rest sourced from reference TRBV29-1 and TRBJ2-5, is SAVISQKPSRDICQRGTSLTIQCQVDSQVTMMFWYRQQPGQSLTLIATANQGSEATYESGFVIDKFPISRPNLTFSTLTVSNMSPEDSSIYLCSVSRNRVETQYFGPGTRLLVL.

The V and J genes are TRBV6-1 and TRBJ2-5; no clear D gene. Germline CDR1 reads MNHNS; CDR2 reads SASEGT. The V gene lost 3 bases and the J gene lost 6 bases, with 14 bases spanning the gap. This CDR3 has 14 amino acids. In nucleotides, the CDR3 is TGTGCCAGCAGTGATGGGCAAGCGTTTAAGACCCAGTACTTC. Its protein is CASSDGQAFKTQYF.

The genes are TRBV20-1 and TRBJ1-1; 8 nucleotides align to TRBD1. Germline V gene data show CDR1 as DFQATT and CDR2 as SNEGSKA (reference sequence). The CDR3 is 11 residues long. The CDR3 sequence is CRGQGGTEAFF. CDR3 bases: TGCAGAGGACAGGGTGGGACTGAAGCTTTCTTT.

The CDR3 here is CASSLGNTGELFF. Here the CDR3 DNA reads TGTGCCAGCAGCTTAGGGAACACCGGGGAGCTGTTTTTT. The chain links TRBV7-2 to TRBJ2-2; D remains unclear. The germline CDR1 and CDR2 sequences are SGHTA and FQGNSA. The CDR3 is 13 amino acids. Trimming left V 1 base short and J 1 base short, with 1 base between.

The chain links TRBV28 to TRBJ1-1; D not resolved. Germline V gene data show CDR1 as MDHEN and CDR2 as SYDVKM. The V gene lost 8 bases and the J gene lost 2 bases, with 9 bases spanning the gap. The CDR3 totals 12 residues. CDR3 region: CASGGLNTEAFF. CDR3 DNA sequence: TGTGCCAGCGGCGGATTAAACACTGAAGCTTTCTTT.

V usage is TRBV7-2 and J usage is TRBJ1-1; possibly TRBD1 for D (6 bases). In germline, CDR1 is SGHTA, CDR2 FQGNSA. Trimming took 5 bases from V and 3 from J, leaving 10 bases between them. The CDR3 is 13 residues long. DNA of the CDR3: TGTGCCAGCAGCCACAGGGACTACACTGAAGCTTTCTTT. Encoded protein: CASSHRDYTEAFF.

The V gene is TRBV4-2, the J gene TRBJ1-1; D remains ambiguous. Between the trimmed V and J ends, which lost 6 bases and 1 base, there was a span of 12 bases. The CDR3 length is 14 residues. Looked up from germline, CDR1 is LGHNA and CDR2 is YNFKEQ. Here the CDR3 DNA reads TGTGCCAGCAGAAAAAGCGTGAGGAACACTGAAGCTTTCTTT. Translating it yields CASRKSVRNTEAFF.

The chain links TRBV11-2 to TRBJ2-7; 7 positions match TRBD2. Germline CDR1 SGHAT, CDR2 FQNNGV. The CDR3 extends over 14 amino acids. The V gene end was trimmed by 7 bases and the J gene end by 4 bases; junction bases not matched to a gene: 10. The CDR3 loop reads CASKPLPGGYEQYF. The DNA of the CDR3 is TGTGCCAGCAAGCCTCTCCCCGGGGGGTACGAGCAGTACTTC.

This clone was seen a few times. The chain couples TRBV5-1 to TRBJ1-1, with no clear D. V lost 2 bases and J 3 bases, leaving 8 bases between the germline ends. The CDR3 consists of 13 residues. CDR1 and CDR2 from the germline V gene are SGHRS and YFSETQ. As DNA, the CDR3 is TGCGCCAGCAGCTTTAGTGCCGACACTGAAGCTTTCTTT. Amino acids: CASSFSADTEAFF.

The chain recombines TRBV4-1 with TRBJ1-4, with TRBD1 matching over 12 bases. The CDR3 loop spans 15 amino acids. Trimming at V came to 4 bases and at J to 7 bases, leaving 4 bases not matched to a gene. Looked up from germline, CDR1 is MGHRA and CDR2 is YSYEKL. The CDR3 region has the DNA TGCGCCAGCAGCCTGGGACAGGGGGCTAGTGAAAAACTGTTTTTT. Protein: CASSLGQGASEKLFF.